The rows below give T cell receptor beta chains drawn from one sample of a study of T cell responses to AZD1222 COVID-19 vaccine. Assay: immunoSEQ multiplex PCR; the TCRdb copy retains only in-frame clones and omits some. The sample lists roughly 150,000 clones, approximately 90% occurring once. The material sequenced was peripheral blood, taken 28 days after the second AZD1222 dose. These receptors were obtained from an adult who received the AZD1222 COVID-19 vaccine. The CDR3 runs from the conserved cysteine through the conserved F or W. Fields, in order: V gene, J gene, CDR3 protein.

TRBV10-2	TRBJ1-1	CATRQGYTEAFF
TRBV6-6	TRBJ2-3	CASSYRLAGGPSEGTDTQYF
TRBV12-3/TRBV12-4	TRBJ2-1	CASSLNSDEQFF
TRBV18	TRBJ1-1	CASSLTTHPTAEAFF
TRBV6-6	TRBJ1-1	CAGSGRGGTEAFF
TRBV10-3	TRBJ2-3	CAIGGTGVGTDTQYF
TRBV14	TRBJ2-7	CASSQVPYEQYF
TRBV29-1	TRBJ1-1	CSVRLYRTEAFF
TRBV10-3	TRBJ1-3	CAISESSNRAGNTIYF
TRBV19	TRBJ1-5	CASSTVELTAGSQPQHF